This T cell receptor beta chain appears in the sequencing data of a study of blood T cell repertoires in COVID-19. The overall study: Sources were T cells, B-cell-depleted T cells, or PBMCs; the material itself was cDNA or gDNA.

The authors' processing: Reference gene primers were amplified, and this amplification served to estimate nucleated cell counts. Measured with immunoSEQ multiplex PCR; TCRdb has only the in-frame clones, and not every one. V and J calls and clone size follow that table, whereas D and trimming were derived from the DNA. The data hold roughly 150,000 clones, with around 82% observed a single time. This sequence originates from a woman aged 80 or older with acute or convalescent COVID-19. The sequencing sample was made of peripheral blood.

CDR3 residues: CASSWGGETNEKLFF. The CDR3 region has the DNA TGTGCCAGCAGTTGGGGGGGCGAAACTAATGAAAAACTGTTTTTT. The genes are TRBV28 and TRBJ1-4; TRBD1 is a possible D gene (6 bases). The V end was cut by 4 bases, the J end by 1 base, with 10 bases between. The germline V gene encodes CDR1 MDHEN and CDR2 SYDVKM. The CDR3 has 15 amino acids.